The 25 T cell receptor beta chains presented below share a single source sample, sequenced in a study of beta chain features in type 1 diabetes. Of the isolated RNA, all was reverse transcribed, and so the sequenced material was expressed TCRB transcripts. Sequencing was performed with immunoSEQ multiplex PCR; in TCRdb, only in-frame clones are kept and a portion is missing. The sample lists approximately 14,000 clones, about 66% seen once, with about 0.6% in the top ten. The antigens for these receptors are not known. Overall study results and limits: Type 1 diabetes patients had TCRB CDR3s that were shorter (moderately but significantly so) in all four CD4+ subsets.

Sequencing used stem cell memory CD4+ T cells from blood. The source of these receptors is a woman in her late teens or twenties with type 1 diabetes.

The chain links TRBV7-3 to TRBJ2-3, with 10 nucleotides matching TRBD2. The CDR3 sequence is 15 residues long. V lost 4 bases to trimming and J lost 7 bases; unmatched junction nucleotides: 8. Germline-derived CDR1 and CDR2 are SGHTA and FQGTGA. The CDR3 nucleotides are TGTGCCAGCAGCTCACTAGCGGGGTACATAAATACGCAGTATTTT. Residues: CASSSLAGYINTQYF.

The chain joins TRBV12-5 to TRBJ1-5; possibly TRBD1 for D (5 bases). This CDR3 comprises 14 residues. From germline, CDR1 is LGHNT and CDR2 FRNRAP. Trimming left V 7 bases short and J 7 bases short, with 17 bases between. Here the CDR3 reads CASDRGGARQPQHF. CDR3 in DNA: TGTGCTAGTGATCGGGGAGGGGCGCGGCAGCCCCAGCATTTT.

This clone was recorded only once. The rearrangement links TRBV5-1 to TRBJ1-5; a possible D gene is TRBD1 (5 bases). This CDR3 is built from 15 residues. The V and J ends lost 1 base and 0 bases respectively, with 8 bases between them. In germline, CDR1 is SGHRS, CDR2 YFSETQ. The CDR3 bases are TGCGCCAGCAGCTTGAGGGGCGATAGCAATCAGCCCCAGCATTTT. Its protein is CASSLRGDSNQPQHF. Full variable domain (missing parts from reference TRBV5-1 and TRBJ1-5): KAGVTQTPRYLIKTRGQQVTLSCSPISGHRSVSWYQQTPGQGLQFLFEYFSETQRNKGNFPGRFSGRQFSNSRSEMNVSTLELGDSALYLCASSLRGDSNQPQHFGDGTRLSIL.

CDR3 loop: CASSLSVPDTQYF. CDR3 DNA sequence: TGTGCCAGCTCACTCAGTGTTCCAGATACGCAGTATTTT. The chain links TRBV18 to TRBJ2-3; no clear D. CDR1 is KGHSH, CDR2 LQKENI, per germline. V lost 4 bases and J lost 4, with 9 bases in between. CDR3 length equals 13 residues.

The table lists this clone with a few counts. The chain uses TRBV7-2 and TRBJ2-4; possibly TRBD1 for D (6 bases). Germline V gene lookup returns CDR1 SGHTA and CDR2 FQGNSA. Deletions cut 2 bases from V and 7 bases from J, with 18 bases between. The CDR3 has 16 residues. The CDR3 region has the DNA TGTGCCAGCAGCTTAAGAGGCGCAGGGGCAAGCAACATTCAGTACTTC. It translates to CASSLRGAGASNIQYF.

The rearrangement links TRBV9 to TRBJ2-5; 8 bases map to TRBD1. Unmatched junction bases numbered 10, after V lost 7 bases and J lost 5 bases. CDR1 SGDLS and CDR2 YYNGEE come from the germline V gene. The CDR3 consists of 14 residues. DNA of the CDR3: TGTGCCAGCTCAACCCAGGGGGCGAGGGAGACCCAGTACTTC. Translating gives CASSTQGARETQYF.

This chain connects TRBV19 to TRBJ1-5, with 7 bases identical to TRBD1. The CDR3 has 15 residues. Looked up from germline, CDR1 is LNHDA and CDR2 is SQIVND (reference sequence). Trimming at V came to 5 bases and at J to 1 base, leaving 5 bases not matched to a gene. In DNA form, the CDR3 reads TGTGCCAGTAGTGCTGTCAGGGGGAGCAATCAGCCCCAGCATTTT. Translating it yields CASSAVRGSNQPQHF.

The rearrangement links TRBV6-1 to TRBJ2-7; a weak D match, TRBD2 (6 bases). Germline CDR1 MNHNS, CDR2 SASEGT. CDR3 length: 13 amino acids. Trimming stripped 2 bases from V and 6 bases from J, with 11 bases between. The CDR3 here is CASSEMGGTEQYF. CDR3 nucleotide sequence: TGTGCCAGCAGTGAAATGGGCGGGACCGAGCAGTACTTC.

This chain connects TRBV19 to TRBJ2-7; 7 nucleotides line up with TRBD1. The ends lost 2 bases at V and 3 bases at J; junction bases unmatched: 7. The CDR3 runs to 15 residues. Per germline, CDR1 LNHDA and CDR2 SQIVND (reference sequence). CDR3 protein: CASSIQTTGYYEQYF. CDR3 nucleotide sequence: TGTGCCAGTAGTATACAGACGACAGGGTACTACGAGCAGTACTTC.

V gene TRBV19 combines with J gene TRBJ2-1; D call uncertain. V dropped 1 base and J dropped 10 bases, with 5 bases sitting between them. CDR1 is LNHDA and CDR2 is SQIVND in the germline V gene (reference sequence). This CDR3 comprises 11 residues. Written as DNA, the CDR3 is TGTGCCAGTAGTATAGTTGGCGAGCAGTTCTTC. It encodes CASSIVGEQFF.

This clone was counted once. The chain links TRBV5-1 to TRBJ2-2; 7 bases are shared with TRBD1. V shed 4 bases and J 0 bases; nucleotides not matched to a gene: 9. CDR1 and CDR2 from the germline V gene are SGHRS and YFSETQ. The CDR3 contains 17 residues. As DNA, the CDR3 is TGCGCCAGCAGCCAGAGGGGGCAGGTAACGAACACCGGGGAGCTGTTTTTT. Translating it yields CASSQRGQVTNTGELFF.

This clone was observed a handful of times. V gene TRBV28 combines with J gene TRBJ2-1; maybe TRBD2 (6 bases). CDR1 and CDR2 (germline): MDHEN, SYDVKM. Trimming cost V 6 bases and J 5 bases, with 14 bases left between them. The CDR3 covers 14 residues. CDR3 coding DNA: TGTGCCAGCAGCCCCGGGACTTTGAACAATGAGCAGTTCTTC. Translating it yields CASSPGTLNNEQFF.

This clone was detected a few times. The chain is built from TRBV19 and TRBJ1-1; unclear D gene. Germline CDR1 and CDR2: LNHDA and SQIVND (reference sequence). Trimming stripped 0 bases from V and 4 bases from J, with 9 bases between. CDR3 length: 14 residues. CDR3 in amino acids: CASSIDRGFTEAFF. As DNA, the CDR3 is TGTGCCAGTAGTATAGATCGCGGGTTCACTGAAGCTTTCTTT.

This CDR3 reads CASSQDWRGGQYEQYF. The CDR3 bases are TGCGCCAGCAGCCAAGATTGGCGGGGGGGACAATACGAGCAGTACTTC. The gene calls are TRBV4-3 and TRBJ2-7, with TRBD2 matching over 9 bases. The CDR3 has 16 amino acids. Per the germline V gene, CDR1 is LGHNA and CDR2 is YSLEER. The J segment lost 4 bases and the V segment lost 0 bases, leaving 7 bases of the junction unmatched.

The CDR3 region has the DNA TGTGCCAGCAGCGCGACAGGGGACACTGAAGCTTTCTTT. Protein product: CASSATGDTEAFF. The rearrangement joins TRBV11-3 to TRBJ1-1, with 8 bases matching TRBD1. Germline V gene sequence: CDR1 SGHNT, CDR2 YENEEA. Trimming at V came to 5 bases and at J to 3 bases, leaving 2 bases not matched to a gene. The CDR3 is 13 residues long.

This chain uses TRBV7-3 with TRBJ2-3, with 9 bases fitting TRBD2. With V trimmed by 2 bases and J by 5 bases, 11 bases remained unmatched. Germline lookup yields CDR1 SGHTA and CDR2 FQGTGA. The CDR3 is 17 residues long. The CDR3 sequence is CASSLGSSGTIGDTQYF. DNA for the CDR3: TGTGCCAGCAGCTTAGGGTCTAGCGGGACAATCGGAGATACGCAGTATTTT.

The rearrangement joins TRBV2 to TRBJ2-5; unclear D gene. The length of the CDR3 is 12 residues. Trimming removed 6 bases at V and 4 bases at J, with 9 bases between. Germline V gene sequence: CDR1 SNHLY, CDR2 FYNNEI. In DNA form, the CDR3 reads TGTGCCAGCAGGAGCATACGAGAGACCCAGTACTTC. Protein sequence: CASRSIRETQYF. Full variable domain (remainder filled in from reference TRBV2 and TRBJ2-5): EPEVTQTPSHQVTQMGQEVILRCVPISNHLYFYWYRQILGQKVEFLVSFYNNEISEKSEIFDDQFSVERPDGSNFTLKIRSTKLEDSAMYFCASRSIRETQYFGPGTRLLVL.

This rearrangement joins TRBV5-4 to TRBJ2-1, with a weak D call TRBD1 (6 bases). Germline V gene lookup returns CDR1 SGHNT and CDR2 YYREEE (reference sequence). This CDR3 spans 16 amino acids. V was trimmed by 1 base and J by 3 bases, leaving 14 bases between them. The chain's CDR3 is CASSLHTGSFYNEQFF. In DNA form, the CDR3 reads TGTGCCAGCAGCTTGCACACAGGGTCTTTCTACAATGAGCAGTTCTTC.

This clone was seen more than once but under ten times. This chain uses TRBV7-2 with TRBJ2-3; 11 bases line up with TRBD2. Germline loops: CDR1 SGHTA, CDR2 FQGNSA. This CDR3 has 17 amino acids. V dropped 0 bases and J dropped 0; count of bases not matched to a gene: 2. The CDR3 reads CASSLAGLAVSTDTQYF. Here the CDR3 DNA reads TGTGCCAGCAGCTTAGCGGGACTAGCGGTTAGCACAGATACGCAGTATTTT.

The rearrangement joins TRBV4-3 to TRBJ2-1, with 9 bases matching TRBD2. CDR1 LGHNA and CDR2 YSLEER come from the germline V gene. Trimming took 0 bases from V and 13 from J; bases not matched to a gene: 13. The CDR3 extends over 16 amino acids. The CDR3 sequence: CASSQDRPSGNTAQFF. CDR3 sequence (DNA): TGCGCCAGCAGCCAAGATCGCCCTAGCGGGAATACGGCCCAGTTCTTC.

The chain employs TRBV5-1 and TRBJ2-1; 9 nucleotides match TRBD1. This CDR3 contains 18 residues. Germline trimming cut 0 bases from V and 1 base from J; bases unmatched to any gene: 8. Germline V gene sequence: CDR1 SGHRS, CDR2 YFSETQ. CDR3 residues: CASSLARGTGISYNEQFF. The DNA for the CDR3 is TGCGCCAGCAGCTTGGCCAGAGGGACAGGGATATCCTACAATGAGCAGTTCTTC.

The V and J genes are TRBV6-6 and TRBJ2-5; a weak D match, TRBD2 (5 bases). Germline CDR1 reads MNHNY; CDR2 reads SVGAGI (reference sequence). The CDR3 length is 14 residues. Trimming stripped 7 bases from V and 1 base from J, with 13 bases between. CDR3 residues: CASTATGFQETQYF. The CDR3 DNA follows: TGTGCCAGCACTGCGACGGGGTTCCAAGAGACCCAGTACTTC.

This clone showed up just a few times. The rearrangement joins TRBV28 to TRBJ1-2, with 7 positions matching TRBD1. The CDR3 is 13 amino acids. The germline V gene has CDR1 MDHEN and CDR2 SYDVKM. V lost 6 bases, J lost 4 bases, and 5 bases stayed unmatched. This chain's CDR3 is CASRIQGPYGYTF. Here the CDR3 DNA reads TGTGCCAGCAGGATACAGGGGCCCTATGGCTACACCTTC.

This clone appeared a few times. V is TRBV29-1 and J is TRBJ1-2, with 7 nucleotides matching TRBD1. V lost 3 bases and J lost 6; bases outside the gene matches: 4. CDR3 length: 12 residues. Looked up from germline, CDR1 is SQVTM and CDR2 is ANQGSEA. The CDR3 is CSVESQGDGYTF. The CDR3 DNA sequence: TGCAGCGTTGAGTCGCAGGGGGATGGCTACACCTTC.

The chain joins TRBV5-6 to TRBJ2-2, with TRBD1 matching 8 bases. The CDR3 is made up of 15 amino acids. The V gene's germline CDR1 is SGHDT and CDR2 YYEEEE. Trimming at V came to 4 bases and at J to 4 bases, leaving 6 bases not matched to a gene. CDR3 coding DNA: TGTGCCAGCAGCAGGACAGGGATCGGCACCGGGGAGCTGTTTTTT. Amino acid sequence: CASSRTGIGTGELFF.